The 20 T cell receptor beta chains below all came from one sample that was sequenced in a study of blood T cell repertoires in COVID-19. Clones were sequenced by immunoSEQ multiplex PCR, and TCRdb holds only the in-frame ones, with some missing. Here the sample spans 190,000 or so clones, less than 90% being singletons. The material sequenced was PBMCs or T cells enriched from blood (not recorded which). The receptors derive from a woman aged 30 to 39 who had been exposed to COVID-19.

CDR3 DNA: TGTGCCAGTAGTATAGGCCAGGGGGCTTGGAACACTGAAGCTTTCTTT. Protein product: CASSIGQGAWNTEAFF. This sequence joins TRBV19 and TRBJ1-1; TRBD1 matches 8 bases. Per the germline V gene, CDR1 is LNHDA and CDR2 is SQIVND (reference sequence). V was clipped by 1 base and J by 1 base; unmatched bases: 5. The CDR3 is 16 amino acids. The whole variable domain, remainder taken from reference TRBV19 and TRBJ1-1, is DGGITQSPKYLFRKEGQNVTLSCEQNLNHDAMYWYRQDPGQGLRLIYYSQIVNDFQKGDIAEGYSVSREKKESFPLTVTSAQKNPTAFYLCASSIGQGAWNTEAFFGQGTRLTVV.

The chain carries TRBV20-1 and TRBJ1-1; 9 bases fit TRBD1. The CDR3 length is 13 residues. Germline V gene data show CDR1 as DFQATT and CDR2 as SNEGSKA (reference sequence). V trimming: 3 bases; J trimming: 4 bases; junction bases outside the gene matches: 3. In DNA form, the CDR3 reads TGCAGTGCTAGTAAGACAGGGGGCACTGAAGCTTTCTTT. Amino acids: CSASKTGGTEAFF.

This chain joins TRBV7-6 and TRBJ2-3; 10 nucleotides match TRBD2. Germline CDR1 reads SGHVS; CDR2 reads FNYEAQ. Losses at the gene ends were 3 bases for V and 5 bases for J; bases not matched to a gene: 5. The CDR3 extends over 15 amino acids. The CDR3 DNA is TGTGCCAGCAGCTTGCTGGCTAGCGGGGGAGATACGCAGTATTTT. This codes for CASSLLASGGDTQYF. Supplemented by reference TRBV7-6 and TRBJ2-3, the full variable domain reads GAGVSQSPRYKVTKRGQDVALRCDPISGHVSLYWYRQALGQGPEFLTYFNYEAQQDKSGLPNDRFSAERPEGSISTLTIQRTEQRDSAMYRCASSLLASGGDTQYFGPGTRLTVL.

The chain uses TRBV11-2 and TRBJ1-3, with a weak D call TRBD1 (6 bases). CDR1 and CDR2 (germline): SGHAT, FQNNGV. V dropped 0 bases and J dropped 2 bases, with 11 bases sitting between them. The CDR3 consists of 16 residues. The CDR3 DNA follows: TGTGCCAGCAGCTTAGAACGGGGGGGGCCTGGAAACACCATATATTTT. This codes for CASSLERGGPGNTIYF.

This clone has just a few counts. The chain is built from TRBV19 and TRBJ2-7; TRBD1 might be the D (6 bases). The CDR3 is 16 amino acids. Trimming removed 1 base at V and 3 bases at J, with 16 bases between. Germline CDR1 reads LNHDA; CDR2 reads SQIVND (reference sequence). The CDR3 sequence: CASSIAAQGWGYEQYF. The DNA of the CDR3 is TGTGCCAGTAGTATAGCCGCACAGGGTTGGGGCTACGAGCAGTACTTC.

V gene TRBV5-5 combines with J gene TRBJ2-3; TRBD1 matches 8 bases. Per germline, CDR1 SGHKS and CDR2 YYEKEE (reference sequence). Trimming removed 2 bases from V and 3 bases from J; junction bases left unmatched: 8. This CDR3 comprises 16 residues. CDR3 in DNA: TGTGCCAGCAGCTTTGATCGGGACAGGATTACAGATACGCAGTATTTT. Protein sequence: CASSFDRDRITDTQYF.

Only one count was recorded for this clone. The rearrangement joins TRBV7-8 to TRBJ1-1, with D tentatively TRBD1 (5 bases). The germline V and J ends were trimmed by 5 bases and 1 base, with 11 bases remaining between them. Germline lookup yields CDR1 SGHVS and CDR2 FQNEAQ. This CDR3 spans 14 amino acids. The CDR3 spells CASSPETANTEAFF. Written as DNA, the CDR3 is TGTGCCAGCAGCCCCGAGACAGCGAACACTGAAGCTTTCTTT.

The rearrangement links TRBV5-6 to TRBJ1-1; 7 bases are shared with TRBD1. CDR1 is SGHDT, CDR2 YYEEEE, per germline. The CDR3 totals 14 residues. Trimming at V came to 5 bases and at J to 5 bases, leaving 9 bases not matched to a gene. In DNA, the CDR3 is TGTGCCAGCAGGTCGACAGGGTTTGAGACTGAAGCTTTCTTT. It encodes CASRSTGFETEAFF.

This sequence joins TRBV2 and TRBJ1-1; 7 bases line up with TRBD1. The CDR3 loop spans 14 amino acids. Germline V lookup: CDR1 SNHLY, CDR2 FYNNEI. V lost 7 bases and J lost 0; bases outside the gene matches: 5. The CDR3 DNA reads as TGTGCCAGCATAAGGACAGGTTTGAACACTGAAGCTTTCTTT. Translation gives CASIRTGLNTEAFF.

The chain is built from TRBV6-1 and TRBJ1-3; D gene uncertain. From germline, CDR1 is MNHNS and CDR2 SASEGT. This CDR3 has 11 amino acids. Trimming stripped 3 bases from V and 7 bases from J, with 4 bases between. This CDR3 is CASSETNTIYF. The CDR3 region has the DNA TGTGCCAGCAGTGAGACTAACACCATATATTTT.

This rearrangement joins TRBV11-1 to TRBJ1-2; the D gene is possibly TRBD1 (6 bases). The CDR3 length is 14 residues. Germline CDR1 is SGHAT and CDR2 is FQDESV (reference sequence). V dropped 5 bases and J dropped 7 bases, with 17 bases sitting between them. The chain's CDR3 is CASSHGGRGPGYTF. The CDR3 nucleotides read TGTGCCAGCAGCCACGGAGGCAGGGGACCTGGCTACACCTTC.

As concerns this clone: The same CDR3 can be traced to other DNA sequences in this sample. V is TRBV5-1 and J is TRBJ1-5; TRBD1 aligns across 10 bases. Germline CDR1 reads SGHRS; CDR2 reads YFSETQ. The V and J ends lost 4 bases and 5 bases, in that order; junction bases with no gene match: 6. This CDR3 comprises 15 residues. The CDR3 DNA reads TGCGCCAGCAGCCGGACAGGGGGGAGAGATCAGCCCCAGCATTTT. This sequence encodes CASSRTGGRDQPQHF.

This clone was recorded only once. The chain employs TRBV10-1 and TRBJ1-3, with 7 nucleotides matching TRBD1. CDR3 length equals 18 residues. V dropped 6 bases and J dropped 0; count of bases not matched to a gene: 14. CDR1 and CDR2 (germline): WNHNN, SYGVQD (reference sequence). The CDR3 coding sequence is TGCGCCAGCAGGGCCACATGTACAGGGGCCGTCTCTGGAAACACCATATATTTT. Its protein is CASRATCTGAVSGNTIYF.

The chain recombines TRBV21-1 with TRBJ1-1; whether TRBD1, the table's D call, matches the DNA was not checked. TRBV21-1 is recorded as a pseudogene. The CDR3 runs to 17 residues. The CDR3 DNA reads TGTGCCAGCAGCAACTACCGGGACAGGGCGATGAACACTGAAGCTTTCTTT. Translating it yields CASSNYRDRAMNTEAFF.

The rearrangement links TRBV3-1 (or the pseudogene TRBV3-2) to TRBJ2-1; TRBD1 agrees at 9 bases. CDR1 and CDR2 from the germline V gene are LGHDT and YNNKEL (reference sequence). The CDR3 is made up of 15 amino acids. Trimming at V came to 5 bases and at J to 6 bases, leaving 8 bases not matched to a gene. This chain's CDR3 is CASSYGTGMANEQFF. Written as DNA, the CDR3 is TGTGCCAGCAGCTACGGGACAGGGATGGCCAATGAGCAGTTCTTC.

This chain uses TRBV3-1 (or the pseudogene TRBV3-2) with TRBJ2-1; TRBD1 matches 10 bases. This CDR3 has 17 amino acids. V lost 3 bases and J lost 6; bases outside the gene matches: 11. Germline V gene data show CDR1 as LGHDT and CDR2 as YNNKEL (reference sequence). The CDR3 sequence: CASSHAGGTGALNEQFF. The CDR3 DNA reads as TGTGCCAGCAGCCACGCCGGGGGGACAGGGGCACTCAATGAGCAGTTCTTC.

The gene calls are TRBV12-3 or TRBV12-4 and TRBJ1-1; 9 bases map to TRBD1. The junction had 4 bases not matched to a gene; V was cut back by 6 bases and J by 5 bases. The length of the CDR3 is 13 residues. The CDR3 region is CASSIGQGTEAFF. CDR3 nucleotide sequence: TGTGCCAGCAGCATAGGACAGGGGACTGAAGCTTTCTTT.

CDR3 region: CASSESSGADTQYF. The CDR3 DNA follows: TGCGCCAGCAGTGAGTCTAGCGGCGCAGATACGCAGTATTTT. The V and J genes are TRBV10-1 and TRBJ2-3; perhaps TRBD2 as D (6 bases). CDR1 WNHNN and CDR2 SYGVQD come from the germline V gene (reference sequence). There are 14 residues in the CDR3. V was trimmed by 0 bases and J by 4 bases, leaving 8 bases between them.

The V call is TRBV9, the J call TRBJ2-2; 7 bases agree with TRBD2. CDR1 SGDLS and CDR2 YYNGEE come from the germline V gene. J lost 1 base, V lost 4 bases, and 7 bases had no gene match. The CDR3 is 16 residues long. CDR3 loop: CASSSGGHGNTGELFF. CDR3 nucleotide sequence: TGTGCCAGCAGCTCGGGGGGTCACGGGAACACCGGGGAGCTGTTTTTT. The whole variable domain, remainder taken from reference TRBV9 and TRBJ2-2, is DSGVTQTPKHLITATGQRVTLRCSPRSGDLSVYWYQQSLDQGLQFLIQYYNGEERAKGNILERFSAQQFPDLHSELNLSSLELGDSALYFCASSSGGHGNTGELFFGEGSRLTVL.

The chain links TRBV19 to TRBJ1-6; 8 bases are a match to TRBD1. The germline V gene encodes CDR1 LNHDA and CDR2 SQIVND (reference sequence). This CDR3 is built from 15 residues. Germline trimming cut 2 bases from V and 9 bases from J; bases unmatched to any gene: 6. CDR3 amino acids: CASSIMAGGISPLHF. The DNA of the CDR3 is TGTGCCAGTAGTATAATGGCAGGGGGCATTTCACCCCTCCACTTT. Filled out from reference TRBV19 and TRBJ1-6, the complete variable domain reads DGGITQSPKYLFRKEGQNVTLSCEQNLNHDAMYWYRQDPGQGLRLIYYSQIVNDFQKGDIAEGYSVSREKKESFPLTVTSAQKNPTAFYLCASSIMAGGISPLHFGNGTRLTVT.